This T cell receptor (beta chain) was sequenced during a study of molecular identifiers for immune sequencing clone quantification. Study-wide results and caveats: With a barcode shared among identical TCR molecules, highly expanded clone sizes could be underestimated. Under 1% of molecules in naive cells, but over 98% of effector molecules, belonged to clones above 20 RNA copies.

The germline V and J ends were trimmed by 5 bases and 5 bases, with 26 bases remaining between them. Germline V gene data show CDR1 as SGHTA and CDR2 as FQGTGA. The CDR3 runs to 18 residues. Worth noting for this clonotype: Its antigen remains unknown.

TCRdb itself ran the PCR reads through MiXCR, one entry per CDR3 protein. The sample records about half a million distinct CDR3 sequences, about a fifth being singletons. From 20,000 to 1,000,000 sorted cells, naive CD8 libraries were generated with 10%, 30% or 50% RNA. V and J are TRBV7-3 and TRBJ2-3, with a possible D match to TRBD1 (6 bases). The sequenced material came from naive CD8+ T cells from blood, with Jurkat cell RNA spiked in. Subset denoted: FACS-sorted CD8+CD4-CCR7+CD45RA+ naive T cells. The receptor was derived from a human donor in good health. Some libraries in this study had Jurkat cell RNA spiked in. The CDR3 sequence is CASSLPPEGGHAVDTQYF. The CDR3 DNA reads as TGTGCCAGCAGCCTTCCTCCTGAAGGGGGACATGCTGTAGATACGCAGTATTTT.